Below, 22 T cell receptor beta chains from the same sample are listed, as sequenced in a study of blood T cell repertoires in COVID-19. The data were produced by immunoSEQ multiplex PCR, yet TCRdb's version contains in-frame clones alone and is incomplete. The table includes over 45,000 clones, 65% to 85% detected once. Input material: peripheral blood. The receptors shown here come from a man aged 45-65 years with active COVID-19.

This clone has just one count. CDR3: CASSLMSGGARETQYF. As DNA, the CDR3 is TGTGCCAGCAGCTTAATGAGCGGGGGGGCTCGGGAGACCCAGTACTTC. The V gene is TRBV7-8, the J gene TRBJ2-5; 10 bases are shared with TRBD2. From germline, CDR1 is SGHVS and CDR2 FQNEAQ. The CDR3 covers 16 residues. V shed 2 bases and J 5 bases; nucleotides not matched to a gene: 8.

This clone was seen only once. This chain joins TRBV4-3 and TRBJ1-5; a weak D match, TRBD1 (6 bases). Trimming left V 4 bases short and J 5 bases short, with 18 bases between. The germline V gene encodes CDR1 LGHNA and CDR2 YSLEER. The CDR3 is 16 residues long. CDR3 amino acids: CASSRYFGQMDQPQHF. The CDR3 DNA reads as TGCGCCAGCAGCCGCTACTTTGGACAGATGGATCAGCCCCAGCATTTT.

The V call is TRBV18, the J call TRBJ2-1; 7 bases are a match to TRBD1. Germline lookup yields CDR1 KGHSH and CDR2 LQKENI. This CDR3 has 14 amino acids. With V trimmed by 2 bases and J by 7 bases, 5 bases remained unmatched. The DNA of the CDR3 is TGTGCCAGCTCACCATTAACAGGGGAGAATGAGCAGTTCTTC. Protein product: CASSPLTGENEQFF.

This chain joins TRBV9 and TRBJ2-2, with TRBD2 matching over 7 bases. This CDR3 contains 14 residues. Looked up from germline, CDR1 is SGDLS and CDR2 is YYNGEE. V dropped 2 bases and J dropped 7; count of bases not matched to a gene: 5. In nucleotides, the CDR3 is TGTGCCAGCAGCGTCCGGGGGGAAGGCGGGGAGCTGTTTTTT. Protein product: CASSVRGEGGELFF.

The genes are TRBV2 and TRBJ1-1; 7 positions agree with TRBD1. The CDR3 extends over 13 amino acids. CDR1 SNHLY and CDR2 FYNNEI come from the germline V gene. V shed 6 bases and J 3 bases; nucleotides not matched to a gene: 4. CDR3 sequence (DNA): TGTGCCAGCAGATGGACAGGTGACACTGAAGCTTTCTTT. It encodes CASRWTGDTEAFF.

This clone appeared a single time. This chain uses TRBV2 with TRBJ2-7; D may be TRBD2 (6 bases). Germline V gene lookup returns CDR1 SNHLY and CDR2 FYNNEI. The length of the CDR3 is 14 residues. Trimming shortened V by 3 bases and J by 4 bases, and 13 bases separated the two germline ends. CDR3 amino acids: CASSEGLPGYEQYF. In nucleotides, the CDR3 is TGTGCCAGCAGTGAGGGACTCCCCGGGTACGAGCAGTACTTC.

This clone has only one observation. This chain connects TRBV7-8 to TRBJ1-1; TRBD1 aligns across 7 bases. V trimming: 5 bases; J trimming: 0 bases; junction bases outside the gene matches: 9. The CDR3 spans 16 residues. Germline CDR1 and CDR2: SGHVS and FQNEAQ. The CDR3 region is CASSTDRAYLNTEAFF. For the CDR3, the DNA is TGTGCCAGCAGCACTGACAGGGCCTATTTGAACACTGAAGCTTTCTTT.

V is TRBV5-6 and J is TRBJ1-2; a weak D match, TRBD1 (6 bases). The V and J ends lost 0 bases and 6 bases respectively, with 12 bases between them. Germline V lookup: CDR1 SGHDT, CDR2 YYEEEE. There are 14 residues in the CDR3. The CDR3 bases are TGTGCCAGCAGCTTGGCCCTCGGGGGGCATGGCTACACCTTC. Its translation is CASSLALGGHGYTF.

The CDR3 DNA is TGTGCCAGCACGGGACTAGCGGCGGAGACCCAGTACTTC. Amino acid sequence: CASTGLAAETQYF. This chain joins TRBV6-5 and TRBJ2-5; 11 bases are shared with TRBD2. Per germline, CDR1 MNHEY and CDR2 SVGAGI. CDR3 size: 13 residues. J lost 5 bases, V lost 7 bases, and 3 bases had no gene match.

The chain combines TRBV4-3 with TRBJ2-5, with TRBD2 matching over 12 bases. The CDR3 contains 17 residues. Germline CDR1 reads LGHNA; CDR2 reads YSLEER. V lost 4 bases and J lost 0; bases outside the gene matches: 6. Written as DNA, the CDR3 is TGCGCCAGCAGCCCAGGACTAGCGGGGACCCACCAAGAGACCCAGTACTTC. Protein product: CASSPGLAGTHQETQYF.

V is TRBV10-3 and J is TRBJ1-1, with D perhaps TRBD1 (5 bases). This CDR3 spans 11 amino acids. CDR1 is ENHRY and CDR2 is SYGVKD in the germline V gene. V was shortened by 11 bases and J by 5 bases, with 12 bases between the two germline ends. The CDR3, as DNA: TGTGCCGTTGGGGGAGGAACTGAAGCTTTCTTT. As protein: CAVGGGTEAFF.

The chain couples TRBV12-3 or TRBV12-4 to TRBJ1-6; D unresolved. Trimming took 3 bases from V and 8 from J, leaving 8 bases between them. This CDR3 is 13 amino acids long. CDR3 coding DNA: TGTGCCAGCAGTTTTGGGAGTGATTCACCCCTCCACTTT. Translation: CASSFGSDSPLHF.

The genes are TRBV19 and TRBJ2-3, with 12 bases that match TRBD2. V lost 5 bases and J lost 9; bases outside the gene matches: 6. The germline gives CDR1 LNHDA, CDR2 SQIVND (reference sequence). This CDR3 is 14 amino acids long. CDR3 residues: CASSPVGLAGTQYF. CDR3 in DNA: TGTGCCAGTAGTCCGGTCGGACTAGCGGGAACGCAGTATTTT. The entire variable domain, with the rest obtained from reference TRBV19 and TRBJ2-3, is as follows: DGGITQSPKYLFRKEGQNVTLSCEQNLNHDAMYWYRQDPGQGLRLIYYSQIVNDFQKGDIAEGYSVSREKKESFPLTVTSAQKNPTAFYLCASSPVGLAGTQYFGPGTRLTVL.

This clone was seen once. The V gene is TRBV27, the J gene TRBJ2-7, with D perhaps matching TRBD1 (5 bases). The CDR3 is 15 residues long. Looked up from germline, CDR1 is MNHEY and CDR2 is SMNVEV (reference sequence). Trimming removed 3 bases at V and 1 base at J, with 13 bases between. CDR3 in amino acids: CASSFSWGRSYEQYF. The CDR3 DNA sequence: TGTGCCAGCAGTTTTTCCTGGGGCAGGTCCTACGAGCAGTACTTC.

This chain links TRBV4-1 with TRBJ1-3; D unresolved. Germline CDR1 and CDR2: MGHRA and YSYEKL. V was clipped by 1 base and J by 0 bases, with 10 bases between them. The CDR3 consists of 16 residues. CDR3 sequence: CASSQVPGNSGNTIYF. The DNA of the CDR3 is TGCGCCAGCAGCCAAGTGCCAGGAAACTCTGGAAACACCATATATTTT.

CDR3 region: CASSTSQTGGGEKLFF. The CDR3 nucleotides read TGTGCCAGCAGCACTTCTCAGACAGGGGGAGGGGAAAAACTGTTTTTT. The chain recombines TRBV6-6 with TRBJ1-4, with 9 bases lining up with TRBD1. Per the germline V gene, CDR1 is MNHNY and CDR2 is SVGAGI (reference sequence). CDR3 length: 16 amino acids. V shed 6 bases, J shed 8 bases, and the junction held 13 bases outside the gene matches.

This clone showed up just a few times. Additional DNA sequences in this sample encode the identical CDR3. The rearrangement uses TRBV2 and TRBJ1-5, with 9 positions matching TRBD1. The CDR3 loop spans 14 amino acids. The trim removed 4 bases at V and 2 bases at J, leaving 0 bases unmatched. Germline assignment: CDR1 SNHLY and CDR2 FYNNEI. This CDR3 reads CASSGTGGNQPQHF. Written as DNA, the CDR3 is TGTGCCAGCAGTGGGACAGGGGGCAATCAGCCCCAGCATTTT.

The V gene is TRBV3-1 (or the pseudogene TRBV3-2), the J gene TRBJ2-3; TRBD1 aligns across 10 bases. J lost 6 bases, V lost 3 bases, and 9 bases had no gene match. Germline-derived CDR1 and CDR2 are LGHDT and YNNKEL (reference sequence). This CDR3 contains 16 residues. CDR3 sequence reads: CASSHRTGGPPDTQYF. In DNA, the CDR3 is TGTGCCAGCAGCCACCGGACAGGGGGACCCCCGGATACGCAGTATTTT.

In its sample, this clone was seen once. J is TRBJ2-7 and V is TRBV19, with 9 bases fitting TRBD1. The trim removed 3 bases at V and 0 bases at J, leaving 6 bases unmatched. The CDR3 is 16 amino acids. CDR1 is LNHDA, CDR2 SQIVND, per germline (reference sequence). The CDR3 region has the DNA TGTGCCAGTAGTATTATTTCGGGACAGGGCTCCTACGAGCAGTACTTC. It translates to CASSIISGQGSYEQYF.

This chain links TRBV5-1 with TRBJ2-3; 8 nucleotides agree with TRBD2. The germline CDR1 and CDR2 sequences are SGHRS and YFSETQ. Trimming took 0 bases from V and 1 from J; bases not matched to a gene: 1. This CDR3 is 15 amino acids long. CDR3 DNA sequence: TGCGCCAGCAGCTTGGCGACTAGCGGCACAGATACGCAGTATTTT. It encodes CASSLATSGTDTQYF.

This clone was counted between two and nine times. The chain uses TRBV6-5 and TRBJ1-1, with 9 bases lining up with TRBD1. With V trimmed by 7 bases and J by 5 bases, 8 bases remained unmatched. CDR1 is MNHEY and CDR2 is SVGAGI in the germline V gene. The CDR3 runs to 14 residues. The DNA of the CDR3 is TGTGCCAGCAACCCGGGACAGGGTAGGACTGAAGCTTTCTTT. It translates to CASNPGQGRTEAFF.

The rearrangement joins TRBV5-1 to TRBJ2-5; 10 bases are a match to TRBD1. Germline V gives CDR1 SGHRS, CDR2 YFSETQ. The CDR3 runs to 15 residues. V shed 2 bases and J 2 bases; nucleotides not matched to a gene: 3. The CDR3 loop is CASSLGTGVQETQYF. The CDR3 DNA reads as TGCGCCAGCAGCTTAGGGACAGGGGTTCAAGAGACCCAGTACTTC.